This T cell receptor beta chain was recorded in a study of naive CD8 T cells in extremely preterm neonates. Study conclusions and caveats: Relative to older groups, preterm infants had shorter, less trimmed CDR3s with fewer N additions. Term neonates 0.4%, young children about 0.028%, adults less than 0.011%; preterm neonates shared about 2.9%.

The V end lost 3 bases, the J end lost 8 bases, and 11 bases lay between the germline ends. Germline V lookup: CDR1 LNHDA, CDR2 SQIVND (reference sequence). The CDR3 runs 14 residues. In the case of this clone: Its antigen remains unidentified.

Here immunoSEQ multiplex PCR was the method, and the copy in TCRdb shows in-frame clones only, minus some. The data show approximately 7,500 clones, almost 98% seen once. Elective cesarean births at about 35-42 weeks, without labor or membrane rupture, supplied the cord blood. Per sample, roughly 19,000 to 110,000 naive CD8+ cells were sorted. This TCR was recovered from a newborn in good health. Sequences were obtained from naive CD8+ T cells from cord blood. The rearrangement joins TRBV19 to TRBJ1-6, with TRBD1 as a possible D gene (5 bases). CDR3 region: CASSISQGHSPLHF. The CDR3 DNA is TGTGCCAGTAGTATCAGCCAGGGCCATTCACCCCTCCACTTT.